This TCR beta chain was captured in a study of CD8+ T cells in alopecia areata. Both CD4+ and CD8+ T cells were separated by sorting PBMCs. There are a few counts of this clone. CDR1 is SNHLY and CDR2 is FYNNEI in the germline V gene. The germline V and J ends were trimmed by 3 bases and 0 bases, with 6 bases remaining between them. The CDR3 is 14 residues long. The authors extracted RNA and reverse transcribed it into cDNA as the sequencing template. Profiling relied on immunoSEQ multiplex PCR, and the TCRdb table lists in-frame clones only, not all of them. The table records some 150,000 clones, 45% to 60% of them present only once.

The origin of this receptor is a human donor with alopecia areata. The chain employs TRBV2 and TRBJ2-1, with D uncertain. This specimen was CD8+ T cells sorted from blood, taken at week 0. This CDR3 reads CASSEVVSYNEQFF. CDR3 nucleotide sequence: TGTGCCAGCAGTGAGGTAGTCTCCTACAATGAGCAGTTCTTC.